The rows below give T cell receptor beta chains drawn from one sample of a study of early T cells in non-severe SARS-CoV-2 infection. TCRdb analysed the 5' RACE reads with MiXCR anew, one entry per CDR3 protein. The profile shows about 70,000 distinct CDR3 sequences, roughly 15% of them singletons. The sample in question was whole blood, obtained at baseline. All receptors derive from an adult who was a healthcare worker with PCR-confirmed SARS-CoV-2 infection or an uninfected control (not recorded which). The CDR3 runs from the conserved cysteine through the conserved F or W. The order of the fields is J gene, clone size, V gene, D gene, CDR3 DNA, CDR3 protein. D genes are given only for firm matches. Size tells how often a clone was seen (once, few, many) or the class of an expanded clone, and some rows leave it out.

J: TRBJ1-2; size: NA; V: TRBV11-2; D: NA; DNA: TGTGCCAGCAGCCCCCCTGGCTACACCTTC; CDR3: CASSPPGYTF
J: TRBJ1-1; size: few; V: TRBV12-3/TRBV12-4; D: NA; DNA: TGTGCCAGCAGTCCCCCTGGGGCGAGGGGCACTGAAGCTTTCTTT; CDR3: CASSPPGARGTEAFF
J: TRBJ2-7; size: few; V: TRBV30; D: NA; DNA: TGTGCCTGGAGTCGGGGGCCCGAGCAGTACTTC; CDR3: CAWSRGPEQYF
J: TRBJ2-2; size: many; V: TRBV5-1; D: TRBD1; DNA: TGCGCCAGCAGCTACCAGGGGGCTACGAACACCGGGGAGCTGTTTTTT; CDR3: CASSYQGATNTGELFF
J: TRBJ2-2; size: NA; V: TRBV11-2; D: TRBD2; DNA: TGTGCCAGCAGCCCCGGCCTAGCGGGTTGGGAGCTGTTTTTT; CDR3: CASSPGLAGWELFF
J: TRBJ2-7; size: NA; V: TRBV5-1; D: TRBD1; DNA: TGCGCCAGCAGCTTGGAGGCAGGGGGCACGTACGAGCAGTACTTC; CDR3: CASSLEAGGTYEQYF
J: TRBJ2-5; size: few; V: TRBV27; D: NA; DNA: TGTGCCAGCAGTTTTGGGGGCGGGCACTTGGGGACCCAGTACTTC; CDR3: CASSFGGGHLGTQYF
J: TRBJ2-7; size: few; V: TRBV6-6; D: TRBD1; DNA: TGTGCCAGCAGTTACACGGGACAGGGAGCCTACGAGCAGTACTTC; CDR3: CASSYTGQGAYEQYF
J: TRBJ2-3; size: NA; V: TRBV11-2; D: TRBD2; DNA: TGTGCCAGCAGCTTAGTCTTCCGACTAGCGGGTGGGGATACGCAGTATTTT; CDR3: CASSLVFRLAGGDTQYF
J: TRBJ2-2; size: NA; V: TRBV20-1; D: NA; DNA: TGCAGTGCCAGGACACAACTTACCGGGGAGCTGTTTTTT; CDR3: CSARTQLTGELFF
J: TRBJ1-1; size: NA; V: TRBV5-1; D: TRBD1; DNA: TGCGCCAGCAGCTTGGGGGACAGCACCCGGGAAGCTTTCTTT; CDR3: CASSLGDSTREAFF
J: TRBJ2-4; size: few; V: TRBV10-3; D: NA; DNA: TGTGCCATCAGTGAACAGGACTCCCTAAACATTCAGTACTTC; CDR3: CAISEQDSLNIQYF
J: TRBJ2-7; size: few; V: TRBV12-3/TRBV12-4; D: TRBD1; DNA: TGTGCCAGCAGGGCGGGACAGGGGAACTACGAGCAGTACTTC; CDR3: CASRAGQGNYEQYF
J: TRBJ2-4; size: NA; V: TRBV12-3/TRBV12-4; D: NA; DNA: TGTGCCAGCAGCGCACAGGGAGCCAAAAACATTCAGTACTTC; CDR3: CASSAQGAKNIQYF
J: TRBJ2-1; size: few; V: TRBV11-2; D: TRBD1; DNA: TGTGCCAGCAGCTTACTACCTTCCCTCCCGGGACAGGGGTACAATGAGCAGTTCTTC; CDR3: CASSLLPSLPGQGYNEQFF
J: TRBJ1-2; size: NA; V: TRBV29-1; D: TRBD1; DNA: TGCAGCGTCAACAGGGGTGACTATGGCTACACCTTC; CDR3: CSVNRGDYGYTF
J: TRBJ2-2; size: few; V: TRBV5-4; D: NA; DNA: TGTGCCAGCAGTCCAGCCCCGAACACCGGGGAGCTGTTTTTT; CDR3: CASSPAPNTGELFF
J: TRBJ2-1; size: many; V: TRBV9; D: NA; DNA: TGTGCCAGCAGCAAGCTACAGGGCCCCTACAATGAGCAGTTCTTC; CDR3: CASSKLQGPYNEQFF
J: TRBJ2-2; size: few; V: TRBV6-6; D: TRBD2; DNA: TGTGCCAGCAGGAGCGGGAGGGTGGACACCGGGGAGCTGTTTTTT; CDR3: CASRSGRVDTGELFF
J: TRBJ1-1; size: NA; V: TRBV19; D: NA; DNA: TGTGCCAGTAGTACTCCGGGACTTGAAGCTTTCTTT; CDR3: CASSTPGLEAFF
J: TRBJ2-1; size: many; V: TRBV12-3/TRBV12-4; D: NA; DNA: TGTGCCAGCAGTTACGGGCCCCAGGGGAGATTTGAGCAGTTCTTC; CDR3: CASSYGPQGRFEQFF
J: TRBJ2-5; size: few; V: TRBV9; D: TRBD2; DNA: TGTGCCAGCAGCGTAGGCGGGAGCCTGCAAGAGACCCAGTACTTC; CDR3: CASSVGGSLQETQYF
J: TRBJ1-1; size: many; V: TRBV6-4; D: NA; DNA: TGTGCCAGCAGTGACGGGGAGAACACTGAAGCTTTCTTT; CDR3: CASSDGENTEAFF
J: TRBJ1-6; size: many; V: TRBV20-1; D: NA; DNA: TGCAGTGCTAGGAGGGGTTTAGGGAATTCACCCCTCCACTTT; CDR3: CSARRGLGNSPLHF
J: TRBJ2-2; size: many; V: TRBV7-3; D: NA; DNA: TGTGCCAGCAGCGCCCTAATCACCGGGGAGCTGTTTTTT; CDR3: CASSALITGELFF
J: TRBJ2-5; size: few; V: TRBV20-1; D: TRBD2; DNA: TGCAGTGCTCCTTTAGCGGGGGAAGAGACCCAGTACTTC; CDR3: CSAPLAGEETQYF
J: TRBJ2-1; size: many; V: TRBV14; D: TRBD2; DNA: TGTGCCAGCAGCCCATTAGCGGGAGGCCCCAATGAGCAGTTCTTC; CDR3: CASSPLAGGPNEQFF
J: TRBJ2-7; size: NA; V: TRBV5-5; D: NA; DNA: TGTGCCAGCAGCTTGTCGGGACCTAGCTACGAGCAGTACTTC; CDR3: CASSLSGPSYEQYF
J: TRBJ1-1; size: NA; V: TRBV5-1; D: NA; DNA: TGCGCCAGCACCCCGGGTCTGGGAAAAAACACTGAAGCTTTCTTT; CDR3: CASTPGLGKNTEAFF
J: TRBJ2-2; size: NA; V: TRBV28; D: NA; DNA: TGTGCCAGCACCACGCTGCCCGGGGAGCTGTTTTTT; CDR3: CASTTLPGELFF
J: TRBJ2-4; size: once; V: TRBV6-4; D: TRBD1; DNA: TGTGCCAGCAGCCAAGACAGGGGCGACATTCAGTACTTC; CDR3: CASSQDRGDIQYF
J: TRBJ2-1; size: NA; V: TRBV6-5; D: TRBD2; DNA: TGTGCCAGCAGTTACTCGGGCACTAGCGGGTGGCGAAATGAGCAGTTCTTC; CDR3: CASSYSGTSGWRNEQFF
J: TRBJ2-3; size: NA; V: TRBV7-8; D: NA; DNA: TGTGCCAGCAGCTTAGGTACTAGCCTTAGACCTAGCACAGATACGCAGTATTTT; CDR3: CASSLGTSLRPSTDTQYF
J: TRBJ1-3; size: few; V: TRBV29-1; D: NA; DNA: TGCAGCGTCTCCTCTGGAAACACCATATATTTT; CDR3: CSVSSGNTIYF
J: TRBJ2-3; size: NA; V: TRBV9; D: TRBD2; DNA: TGTGCCAGCAGCTCCACCCCAACTAGCGGGTTCACAGATACGCAGTATTTT; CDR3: CASSSTPTSGFTDTQYF
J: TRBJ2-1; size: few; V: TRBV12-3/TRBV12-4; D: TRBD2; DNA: TGTGCCAGCAGCCTAAGGACTAGCGGTGACAATGAGCAGTTCTTC; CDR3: CASSLRTSGDNEQFF
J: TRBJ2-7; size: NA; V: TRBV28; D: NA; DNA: TGTGCCAGCAGTTTACCCGCGGGAAGGAACTACGAGCAGTACTTC; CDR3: CASSLPAGRNYEQYF
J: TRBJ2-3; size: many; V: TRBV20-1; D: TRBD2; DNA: TGCAGTGCTAGAGTGCCTAGCGGGAGTTTGGTAGATACGCAGTATTTT; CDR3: CSARVPSGSLVDTQYF
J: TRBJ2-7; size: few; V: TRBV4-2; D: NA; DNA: TGTGCCAGCAGGGGGGAGACCTACGAGCAGTACTTC; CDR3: CASRGETYEQYF
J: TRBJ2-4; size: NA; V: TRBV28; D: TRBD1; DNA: TGTGCCAGCAGCCCGGACAGGGGGCTCAACATTCAGTACTTC; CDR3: CASSPDRGLNIQYF
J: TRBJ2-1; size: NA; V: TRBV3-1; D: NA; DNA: TGTGCCAGCAGCTCCCCCGGCGAGCGGCCCGACGATGAGCAGTTCTTC; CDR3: CASSSPGERPDDEQFF
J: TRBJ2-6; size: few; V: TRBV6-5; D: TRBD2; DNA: TGTGCCAGCAGTTACTCGGGAGGGTCCCTGACTTTC; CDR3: CASSYSGGSLTF
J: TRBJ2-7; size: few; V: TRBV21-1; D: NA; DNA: TGTGCCAGCAGCAAGTCACCCGGCTCCTACGAGCAGTACTTC; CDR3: CASSKSPGSYEQYF
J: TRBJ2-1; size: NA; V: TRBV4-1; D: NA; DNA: TGCGCCAGCAGCCATTACAATGAGCAGTTCTTC; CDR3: CASSHYNEQFF
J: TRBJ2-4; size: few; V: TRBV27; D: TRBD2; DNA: TGTGCCAGCAGGGGACCGGGACTAGCGGCCCATGGGCACAAAAACATTCAGTACTTC; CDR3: CASRGPGLAAHGHKNIQYF
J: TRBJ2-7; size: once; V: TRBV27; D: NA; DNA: TGTGCCAGCAGCTTGGACGGACTCTACGAGCAGTACTTC; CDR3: CASSLDGLYEQYF
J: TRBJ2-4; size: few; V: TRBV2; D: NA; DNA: TGTGCCAGCAGTGATGAGGGAGAGGGGGCCAAAAACATTCAGTACTTC; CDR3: CASSDEGEGAKNIQYF
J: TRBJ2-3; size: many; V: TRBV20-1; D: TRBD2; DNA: TGCAGTGCTGGGGGGGAATTAGAGGTCACAGATACGCAGTATTTT; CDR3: CSAGGELEVTDTQYF
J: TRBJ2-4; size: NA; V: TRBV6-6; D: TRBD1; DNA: TGTGCCAGCAGTTACTCGACAGGGCCCAAAAACATTCAGTACTTC; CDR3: CASSYSTGPKNIQYF